The next 8 T cell receptor beta chains were all read from a single sample in a study of early T cells in non-severe SARS-CoV-2 infection. TCRdb redid the calling of the 5' RACE reads with MiXCR, one entry per CDR3 protein. This sample has tens of thousands of distinct CDR3 sequences, with about a sixth found just once. Sequencing used whole blood. The receptors derive from an adult who was a healthcare worker with PCR-confirmed SARS-CoV-2 infection or an uninfected control (not recorded which).

This clonotype has at least ten counts. V and J are TRBV7-3 and TRBJ1-1; D uncertain. This CDR3 contains 11 residues. Germline V gives CDR1 SGHTA, CDR2 FQGTGA. Trimming took 5 bases from V and 7 from J, leaving 8 bases between them. The CDR3 is CASSHGGEAFF. CDR3 DNA: TGTGCCAGCAGCCACGGAGGTGAAGCTTTCTTT.

This clonotype was seen once. An end of the junction does not agree with germline; a read error may underlie this. The chain has TRBV4-3 and TRBJ2-7; 8 positions match TRBD1. Germline lookup yields CDR1 LGHNA and CDR2 YSLEER. This CDR3 is built from 17 residues. CDR3 residues: CASSQFPLGQAFYERYF. The CDR3, as DNA: TGCGCCAGCAGCCAATTTCCCCTGGGACAGGCCTTCTACGAGCGGTACTTC.

The J gene is TRBJ2-2, the V gene TRBV20-1, with D possibly being TRBD2 (6 bases). Deletions cut 6 bases from V and 2 bases from J, with 13 bases between. The germline V gene encodes CDR1 DFQATT and CDR2 SNEGSKA (reference sequence). The CDR3 runs 14 residues. This chain's CDR3 is CSARSTRNTGELFF. The DNA of the CDR3 is TGCAGTGCCCGATCGACTAGAAACACCGGGGAGCTGTTTTTT.

The gene calls are TRBV7-8 and TRBJ1-1; TRBD1 is a possible D gene (5 bases). There are 14 residues in the CDR3. Germline V gene sequence: CDR1 SGHVS, CDR2 FQNEAQ. Trimming took 5 bases from V and 4 from J, leaving 14 bases between them. The CDR3 region is CASSQSPGTTEAFF. The CDR3 DNA reads as TGTGCCAGCAGCCAAAGCCCCGGGACCACTGAAGCTTTCTTT.

In this sample, this clonotype turned up a few times. J is TRBJ1-6 and V is TRBV7-6; D gene ambiguous. The CDR3 has 14 residues. V shed 1 base and J shed 7 bases, with 8 bases lying between them. The V gene's germline CDR1 is SGHVS and CDR2 FNYEAQ. The CDR3 bases are TGTGCCAGCAGCTTAGGGACCACAAATTCACCCCTCCACTTT. As protein: CASSLGTTNSPLHF.

Only a few counts were recorded for this clonotype. This chain connects TRBV5-1 to TRBJ1-1, with a weak D call TRBD1 (5 bases). Germline V gene sequence: CDR1 SGHRS, CDR2 YFSETQ. V lost 4 bases to trimming and J lost 4 bases, with 20 bases between them. CDR3 length: 16 residues. CDR3 DNA: TGCGCCAGCAGCAAGGTTGCCGGGGCCGGGAGCACTGAAGCTTTCTTT. Translating it yields CASSKVAGAGSTEAFF.

There are a few counts of this clonotype. The chain uses TRBV6-4 and TRBJ1-3, with D tentatively TRBD1 (5 bases). Germline CDR1 reads MRHNA; CDR2 reads SNTAGT. The CDR3 has 13 residues. The V and J ends lost 10 bases and 5 bases respectively, with 15 bases between them. The CDR3: CATLGQDRNTIYF. The CDR3 DNA follows: TGTGCCACCCTGGGGCAGGACCGAAACACCATATATTTT.

V is TRBV28 and J is TRBJ2-3, with D perhaps TRBD2 (6 bases). The CDR3 length is 14 residues. Between the trimmed V and J ends, which lost 5 bases and 6 bases, there was a span of 15 bases. CDR1 MDHEN and CDR2 SYDVKM come from the germline V gene. CDR3 DNA: TGTGCCAGCAGTCCCCTGCAGGAGGGGGATACGCAGTATTTT. Protein product: CASSPLQEGDTQYF.